This T cell receptor (beta chain) came from a study of shared T cell receptors in the human thymus. This clone is a singleton in its sample. The protocol was immunoSEQ multiplex PCR, while the TCRdb copy is restricted to in-frame clones and leaves out a portion. In the table there are about 710,000 clones, about 89% of which are singletons. These data also formed part of another study, on human thymus T cells. That work states: Resections from corrective heart surgery provided thymus tissue. Related work showed strongly overlapping thymic repertoires across unrelated individuals.

The receptor's source is a boy less than two years old with a congenital heart defect. The sequencing input was thymocytes.

DNA of the CDR3: TGTGCCAGCAGTTCCGGGGGAAGTAGAATCTCCTACGAGCAGTACTTC. The encoded protein is CASSSGGSRISYEQYF. V usage is TRBV6-5 and J usage is TRBJ2-7; the D gene is possibly TRBD2 (6 bases). V gave up 4 bases and J gave up 0 bases, with 16 bases separating them. Germline CDR1 MNHEY, CDR2 SVGAGI. The CDR3 length is 16 residues.